The rows below give T cell receptor beta chains drawn from one sample of a study of shared clonotypes between healthy human individuals. Assay: immunoSEQ multiplex PCR; the TCRdb copy retains only in-frame clones and omits some. The data hold about 2,500,000 clones, with more than 90% observed a single time. Source material: naive CD4+ T cells sorted from blood. The receptors stem from a man between 18 and 35 years old in good health. Both conserved end residues are part of each CDR3. Each record gives: clone size, D gene, V gene, J gene, CDR3 protein, CDR3 DNA. D genes are given only for firm matches. Some rows mark clone size as missing; the rest say once, few, many or name a class of expanded clone.

clone_size: .
d_call: .
v_call: TRBV5-1
j_call: TRBJ1-2
cdr3_aa: CASSPAGDYGYTF
cdr3_nt: TGCGCCAGCAGCCCCGCAGGGGACTATGGCTACACCTTC

clone_size: .
d_call: .
v_call: TRBV5-1
j_call: TRBJ1-5
cdr3_aa: CASSLGGEFHQPQHF
cdr3_nt: TGCGCCAGCAGCCTGGGGGGAGAGTTTCATCAGCCCCAGCATTTT

clone_size: .
d_call: .
v_call: TRBV6-5
j_call: TRBJ2-5
cdr3_aa: CASSYSPFGETQYF
cdr3_nt: TGTGCCAGCAGTTACTCACCTTTTGGCGAGACCCAGTACTTC

clone_size: .
d_call: .
v_call: TRBV10-1
j_call: TRBJ2-3
cdr3_aa: CASSARDTSTDTQYF
cdr3_nt: TGCGCCAGCAGCGCACGGGACACGTCCACAGATACGCAGTATTTT

clone_size: .
d_call: .
v_call: TRBV6-5
j_call: TRBJ2-7
cdr3_aa: CASSYSADLSYEQYF
cdr3_nt: TGTGCCAGCAGTTACTCCGCTGACCTCTCCTACGAGCAGTACTTC

clone_size: .
d_call: TRBD2
v_call: TRBV27
j_call: TRBJ2-3
cdr3_aa: CASSQWLAGTTDTQYF
cdr3_nt: TGTGCCAGCAGCCAGTGGCTAGCGGGGACCACAGATACGCAGTATTTT

clone_size: .
d_call: .
v_call: TRBV27
j_call: TRBJ2-7
cdr3_aa: CASSSNQGNEQYF
cdr3_nt: TGTGCCAGCAGTTCCAACCAGGGGAACGAGCAGTACTTC

clone_size: .
d_call: TRBD1
v_call: TRBV7-2
j_call: TRBJ1-1
cdr3_aa: CASSKGQQMNTEAFF
cdr3_nt: TGTGCCAGCAGCAAGGGACAGCAAATGAACACTGAAGCTTTCTTT

clone_size: .
d_call: .
v_call: TRBV2
j_call: TRBJ1-2
cdr3_aa: CASSGGGYTF
cdr3_nt: TGTGCCAGCAGTGGCGGTGGCTACACCTTC

clone_size: .
d_call: TRBD2
v_call: TRBV18
j_call: TRBJ2-3
cdr3_aa: CASSPGAGGSDTQYF
cdr3_nt: TGTGCCAGCTCACCAGGCGCGGGGGGATCAGATACGCAGTATTTT

clone_size: .
d_call: .
v_call: TRBV7-9
j_call: TRBJ1-5
cdr3_aa: CASGRGNQPQHF
cdr3_nt: TGTGCCAGCGGACGGGGCAATCAGCCCCAGCATTTT

clone_size: .
d_call: .
v_call: TRBV7-2
j_call: TRBJ2-5
cdr3_aa: CASSRVVGETQYF
cdr3_nt: TGTGCCAGCAGCCGTGTGGTAGGAGAGACCCAGTACTTC

clone_size: .
d_call: .
v_call: TRBV5-1
j_call: TRBJ2-7
cdr3_aa: CASSLSLKMWQYF
cdr3_nt: TGCGCCAGCAGCTTGAGCCTTAAGATGTGGCAGTACTTC

clone_size: once
d_call: TRBD2
v_call: TRBV4-1
j_call: TRBJ2-1
cdr3_aa: CASSQEGLAIYNEQFF
cdr3_nt: TGCGCCAGCAGCCAGGAGGGACTAGCGATCTACAATGAGCAGTTCTTC

clone_size: .
d_call: .
v_call: TRBV2
j_call: TRBJ1-4
cdr3_aa: CASSAQGAGEKLFF
cdr3_nt: TGTGCCAGCAGTGCCCAGGGTGCGGGTGAAAAACTGTTTTTT

clone_size: .
d_call: TRBD1
v_call: TRBV4-1
j_call: TRBJ1-5
cdr3_aa: CASSPKVDPGTGSNQPQHF
cdr3_nt: TGCGCCAGCAGCCCGAAGGTGGACCCCGGGACAGGGAGCAATCAGCCCCAGCATTTT

clone_size: .
d_call: TRBD1
v_call: TRBV9
j_call: TRBJ1-5
cdr3_aa: CASSDRGLQPQHF
cdr3_nt: TGTGCCAGCAGCGACAGGGGTTTACAGCCCCAGCATTTT

clone_size: .
d_call: .
v_call: TRBV25-1
j_call: TRBJ1-4
cdr3_aa: CASSEYLAAGGNEKLFF
cdr3_nt: TGTGCCAGCAGTGAATATTTAGCGGCAGGAGGAAATGAAAAACTGTTTTTT

clone_size: .
d_call: .
v_call: TRBV6-4
j_call: TRBJ2-7
cdr3_aa: CASSDAGTLNEQYF
cdr3_nt: TGTGCCAGCAGTGACGCCGGGACGCTAAACGAGCAGTACTTC

clone_size: .
d_call: TRBD2
v_call: TRBV5-6
j_call: TRBJ2-7
cdr3_aa: CASSLGAGAYEQYF
cdr3_nt: TGTGCCAGCAGCTTGGGAGCGGGGGCCTACGAGCAGTACTTC

clone_size: .
d_call: TRBD2
v_call: TRBV2
j_call: TRBJ2-1
cdr3_aa: CASSDVLGLAGVDEQFF
cdr3_nt: TGTGCCAGCAGTGATGTACTCGGACTAGCGGGAGTTGATGAGCAGTTCTTC

clone_size: .
d_call: .
v_call: TRBV7-2
j_call: TRBJ2-7
cdr3_aa: CASSPLAGAYEQYF
cdr3_nt: TGTGCCAGCAGCCCCCTCGCCGGGGCCTACGAGCAGTACTTC

clone_size: .
d_call: .
v_call: TRBV29-1
j_call: TRBJ2-7
cdr3_aa: CSVEGAGVEQYF
cdr3_nt: TGCAGCGTTGAGGGGGCAGGGGTCGAGCAGTACTTC

clone_size: .
d_call: .
v_call: TRBV6-5
j_call: TRBJ1-3
cdr3_aa: CASSYSGRSNTIYF
cdr3_nt: TGTGCCAGCAGTTACTCCGGACGATCAAACACCATATATTTT

clone_size: .
d_call: TRBD2
v_call: TRBV19
j_call: TRBJ2-1
cdr3_aa: CASSAPKIAGGRNEQFF
cdr3_nt: TGTGCCAGTAGTGCGCCCAAAATAGCGGGAGGGCGAAATGAGCAGTTCTTC

clone_size: .
d_call: .
v_call: TRBV30
j_call: TRBJ1-2
cdr3_aa: CAWKFVREDGYTF
cdr3_nt: TGTGCCTGGAAGTTCGTCAGGGAGGATGGCTACACCTTC

clone_size: .
d_call: .
v_call: TRBV5-6
j_call: TRBJ2-5
cdr3_aa: CASSTLRQIQETQYF
cdr3_nt: TGTGCCAGCAGCACCCTGAGGCAGATCCAAGAGACCCAGTACTTC

clone_size: .
d_call: TRBD1
v_call: TRBV30
j_call: TRBJ2-5
cdr3_aa: CAWSGGGWETQYF
cdr3_nt: TGTGCCTGGAGTGGAGGGGGCTGGGAGACCCAGTACTTC

clone_size: .
d_call: .
v_call: TRBV7-2
j_call: TRBJ2-5
cdr3_aa: CASSSQWTQYF
cdr3_nt: TGTGCCAGCAGCTCGCAATGGACCCAGTACTTC

clone_size: .
d_call: TRBD1
v_call: TRBV28
j_call: TRBJ1-5
cdr3_aa: CASSPGTGGNQPQHF
cdr3_nt: TGTGCCAGCAGTCCCGGGACAGGGGGAAATCAGCCCCAGCATTTT

clone_size: once
d_call: TRBD1
v_call: TRBV19
j_call: TRBJ1-5
cdr3_aa: CASSISNRGGNQPQHF
cdr3_nt: TGTGCCAGTAGTATCAGTAACAGGGGGGGCAATCAGCCCCAGCATTTT

clone_size: .
d_call: .
v_call: TRBV2
j_call: TRBJ1-2
cdr3_aa: CASSEEGGHSMGYTF
cdr3_nt: TGTGCCAGCAGTGAAGAAGGCGGACATTCTATGGGCTACACCTTC

clone_size: .
d_call: .
v_call: TRBV6-5
j_call: TRBJ2-7
cdr3_aa: CASSYFGGRAYEQYF
cdr3_nt: TGTGCCAGCAGTTACTTTGGGGGCAGGGCCTACGAGCAGTACTTC

clone_size: .
d_call: .
v_call: TRBV5-1
j_call: TRBJ2-4
cdr3_aa: CASSLEPSAKNIQYF
cdr3_nt: TGCGCCAGCAGCTTGGAGCCTTCGGCCAAAAACATTCAGTACTTC

clone_size: .
d_call: .
v_call: TRBV9
j_call: TRBJ2-3
cdr3_aa: CASSVGGTFSTDTQYF
cdr3_nt: TGTGCCAGCAGCGTAGGGGGGACCTTTAGCACAGATACGCAGTATTTT

clone_size: .
d_call: .
v_call: TRBV19
j_call: TRBJ2-3
cdr3_aa: CASSIDLKTDRRTDTQYF
cdr3_nt: TGTGCCAGTAGTATAGATCTAAAGACGGACAGACGCACAGATACGCAGTATTTT

clone_size: .
d_call: .
v_call: TRBV7-2
j_call: TRBJ2-7
cdr3_aa: CASSLDRAYEQYF
cdr3_nt: TGTGCCAGCAGCTTAGACAGGGCCTACGAGCAGTACTTC

clone_size: .
d_call: .
v_call: TRBV6-5
j_call: TRBJ1-1
cdr3_aa: CASSPAPVGTEAFF
cdr3_nt: TGTGCCAGCAGCCCGGCCCCAGTAGGAACTGAAGCTTTCTTT

clone_size: .
d_call: .
v_call: TRBV13
j_call: TRBJ2-7
cdr3_aa: CASSLRHTSYEQYF
cdr3_nt: TGTGCCAGCAGCTTACGACACACCTCCTACGAGCAGTACTTC

clone_size: .
d_call: .
v_call: TRBV5-1
j_call: TRBJ2-2
cdr3_aa: CASSALSANTGELFF
cdr3_nt: TGCGCCAGCAGCGCCCTTTCGGCGAACACCGGGGAGCTGTTTTTT

clone_size: .
d_call: .
v_call: TRBV6-6
j_call: TRBJ2-3
cdr3_aa: CASMSFQTDTQYF
cdr3_nt: TGTGCCAGCATGAGCTTCCAGACAGATACGCAGTATTTT

clone_size: .
d_call: TRBD1
v_call: TRBV7-6
j_call: TRBJ1-2
cdr3_aa: CASSSAGQGNYGYTF
cdr3_nt: TGTGCCAGCAGCAGCGCGGGACAGGGGAACTATGGCTACACCTTC

clone_size: .
d_call: TRBD2
v_call: TRBV7-9
j_call: TRBJ2-7
cdr3_aa: CASSLAGTSGEQYF
cdr3_nt: TGTGCCAGCAGCTTAGCGGGGACTAGCGGCGAGCAGTACTTC

clone_size: .
d_call: .
v_call: TRBV6-5
j_call: TRBJ1-2
cdr3_aa: CASSYLGDGYTF
cdr3_nt: TGTGCCAGCAGTTACCTCGGGGATGGCTACACCTTC

clone_size: .
d_call: .
v_call: TRBV25-1
j_call: TRBJ2-7
cdr3_aa: CASTAGSGYEQYF
cdr3_nt: TGTGCCAGCACGGCAGGGTCGGGCTACGAGCAGTACTTC

clone_size: few
d_call: .
v_call: TRBV30
j_call: TRBJ1-5
cdr3_aa: CAWSGDSNQPQHF
cdr3_nt: TGTGCCTGGAGTGGTGATAGCAATCAGCCCCAGCATTTT